This passage covers 28 T cell receptor beta chains from one sample sequenced in a study of blood T cell repertoires in COVID-19. TCRdb's table, derived via immunoSEQ multiplex PCR, lists solely in-frame clones and lacks some. Of approximately 260,000 clones in the sample, under 90% were seen once. The sample consisted of PBMCs or T cells enriched from blood (not recorded which). These receptors all stem from a man aged 30 to 39 with acute COVID-19.

The chain employs TRBV5-1 and TRBJ2-2, with 8 nucleotides matching TRBD2. Germline CDR1 reads SGHRS; CDR2 reads YFSETQ. This CDR3 is built from 15 residues. Trimming cost V 4 bases and J 6 bases; bases outside gene matches: 8. Here the CDR3 DNA reads TGCGCCAGCAGCCTTAGCGGGGTCAGCGCCGGGGAGCTGTTTTTT. Translated, it gives CASSLSGVSAGELFF.

The chain recombines TRBV28 with TRBJ1-5; D is unclear. This CDR3 region has 12 residues. Per the germline V gene, CDR1 is MDHEN and CDR2 is SYDVKM. Trimming left V 5 bases short and J 4 bases short, with 6 bases between. The DNA for the CDR3 is TGTGCCAGCAGTGGACTAAATCAGCCCCAGCATTTT. Its translation: CASSGLNQPQHF.

The chain has TRBV11-3 and TRBJ2-5, with D possibly being TRBD2 (5 bases). This CDR3 spans 14 amino acids. CDR1 and CDR2 from the germline V gene are SGHNT and YENEEA. V was cut by 0 bases and J by 5 bases, with 10 bases left in between. CDR3 coding DNA: TGTGCCAGCAGCTTAGAACAGTGGAGGGAGACCCAGTACTTC. Translated, it gives CASSLEQWRETQYF. Supplemented by reference TRBV11-3 and TRBJ2-5, the full variable domain reads EAGVVQSPRYKIIEKKQPVAFWCNPISGHNTLYWYLQNLGQGPELLIRYENEEAVDDSQLPKDRFSAERLKGVDSTLKIQPAELGDSAVYLCASSLEQWRETQYFGPGTRLLVL.

The rearrangement uses TRBV5-4 and TRBJ2-1; 7 bases match TRBD1. The CDR3 sequence is 16 residues long. The J segment lost 6 bases and the V segment lost 2 bases, leaving 11 bases of the junction unmatched. Germline V gene lookup returns CDR1 SGHNT and CDR2 YYREEE (reference sequence). CDR3 coding DNA: TGTGCCAGCAGCTTTCCCCGACAGGGTGTGGGCAATGAGCAGTTCTTC. This gives the protein CASSFPRQGVGNEQFF.

V gene TRBV4-3 combines with J gene TRBJ1-2, with TRBD1 as a possible D gene (5 bases). CDR1 LGHNA and CDR2 YSLEER come from the germline V gene. V was cut by 0 bases and J by 7 bases, with 15 bases left in between. This CDR3 region has 15 residues. The CDR3 DNA sequence: TGCGCCAGCAGCCAAGAAACTCCAATAAGGGGTGGCTACACCTTC. This sequence encodes CASSQETPIRGGYTF.

This clone was counted between two and nine times. The chain uses TRBV5-6 and TRBJ1-3; D call uncertain. The CDR3 sequence is 16 residues long. The V and J ends lost 2 bases and 0 bases respectively, with 12 bases between them. Germline V gene lookup returns CDR1 SGHDT and CDR2 YYEEEE. The CDR3 loop is CASSFRAGLSGNTIYF. The CDR3 DNA sequence: TGTGCCAGCAGCTTCCGCGCGGGCCTCTCTGGAAACACCATATATTTT.

The chain employs TRBV30 and TRBJ1-1; D may be TRBD1 (6 bases). The CDR3 has 10 amino acids. Trimming took off 3 bases at V and 7 bases at J, with 6 bases between the two ends. Germline V gene lookup returns CDR1 GTSNPN and CDR2 SVGIG (reference sequence). CDR3 DNA: TGTGCCTGGAGGGACAGTGAAGCTTTCTTT. Translated: CAWRDSEAFF.

With regard to this clone: This CDR3 is also generated by other DNA sequences in the sample. J is TRBJ1-2 and V is TRBV11-3; 7 bases map to TRBD1. V was pared by 5 bases and J by 4 bases, with 1 base of the junction left unmatched. The CDR3 has 12 amino acids. Germline loops: CDR1 SGHNT, CDR2 YENEEA. DNA of the CDR3: TGTGCCAGCAGCAGGGACAGCTATGGCTACACCTTC. Translation gives CASSRDSYGYTF.

The genes are TRBV11-2 and TRBJ1-4; D ambiguous. Trimming took off 6 bases at V and 13 bases at J, with 18 bases between the two ends. Germline-derived CDR1 and CDR2 are SGHAT and FQNNGV. The CDR3 is made up of 13 amino acids. In DNA form, the CDR3 reads TGTGCCAGCAGTTTTGGGTCCCCCCGAGGACTGTTTTTT. This encodes CASSFGSPRGLFF. Full variable domain (missing parts from reference TRBV11-2 and TRBJ1-4): EAGVAQSPRYKIIEKRQSVAFWCNPISGHATLYWYQQILGQGPKLLIQFQNNGVVDDSQLPKDRFSAERLKGVDSTLKIQPAKLEDSAVYLCASSFGSPRGLFFGSGTQLSVL.

V gene TRBV5-1 combines with J gene TRBJ1-5; no clear D. The CDR3 length is 15 residues. V was shortened by 5 bases and J by 2 bases, with 14 bases between the two germline ends. CDR1 and CDR2 from the germline V gene are SGHRS and YFSETQ. CDR3 sequence (DNA): TGCGCCAGCAGACCACGTGCAGGCGGCAATCAGCCCCAGCATTTT. Translated, it gives CASRPRAGGNQPQHF.

This chain links TRBV7-2 with TRBJ1-2, with a weak D call TRBD1 (6 bases). The CDR3 consists of 16 residues. The V gene lost 2 bases and the J gene lost 14 bases, with 27 bases spanning the gap. Germline CDR1 is SGHTA and CDR2 is FQGNSA. The CDR3 loop reads CASSLPPLRQASGKTF. Written as DNA, the CDR3 is TGTGCCAGCAGCTTACCACCTTTAAGACAGGCCAGTGGTAAAACCTTC.

CDR3 region: CASSLDRMSYGYTF. The CDR3 DNA reads as TGTGCCAGCAGCTTAGACAGGATGAGCTATGGCTACACCTTC. The genes are TRBV5-6 and TRBJ1-2; tentative D call: TRBD1 (6 bases). This CDR3 contains 14 residues. Germline assignment: CDR1 SGHDT and CDR2 YYEEEE. Trimming removed 2 bases at V and 4 bases at J, with 12 bases between.

The J gene is TRBJ2-2, the V gene TRBV19; 7 nucleotides line up with TRBD2. Germline V gene lookup returns CDR1 LNHDA and CDR2 SQIVND (reference sequence). This CDR3 contains 15 residues. The ends lost 8 bases at V and 2 bases at J; junction bases unmatched: 8. As DNA, the CDR3 is TGTGCCAGTTCCGAGGCGGGACTAAACACCGGGGAGCTGTTTTTT. Translating gives CASSEAGLNTGELFF. Combining the CDR3 with reference TRBV19 and TRBJ2-2 gives the whole variable domain DGGITQSPKYLFRKEGQNVTLSCEQNLNHDAMYWYRQDPGQGLRLIYYSQIVNDFQKGDIAEGYSVSREKKESFPLTVTSAQKNPTAFYLCASSEAGLNTGELFFGEGSRLTVL.

V usage is TRBV9 and J usage is TRBJ2-1, with TRBD2 identical over 9 bases. The CDR3 totals 15 residues. CDR1 is SGDLS and CDR2 is YYNGEE in the germline V gene. V lost 1 base, J lost 7 bases, and 6 bases stayed unmatched. This CDR3 is CASSVLSGSGNEQFF. As DNA, the CDR3 is TGTGCCAGCAGCGTACTTAGCGGGAGCGGGAATGAGCAGTTCTTC.

This chain connects TRBV7-2 to TRBJ2-7; 8 nucleotides line up with TRBD1. The CDR3 runs 15 residues. CDR1 SGHTA and CDR2 FQGNSA come from the germline V gene. V lost 2 bases, J lost 0 bases, and 3 bases stayed unmatched. CDR3 sequence (DNA): TGTGCCAGCAGCTTATCCGGGACAGGCTCCTACGAGCAGTACGTC. Translation: CASSLSGTGSYEQYV.

V and J are TRBV30 and TRBJ1-1; D perhaps matches TRBD1 (5 bases). Between the trimmed V and J ends, which lost 2 bases and 5 bases, there was a span of 15 bases. CDR1 is GTSNPN and CDR2 is SVGIG in the germline V gene (reference sequence). CDR3 length: 14 residues. The DNA for the CDR3 is TGTGCCTGGAGTACCGGGCCGGAGGGGACTGAAGCTTTCTTT. This gives the protein CAWSTGPEGTEAFF.

As regards this clone: The sample has other DNA sequences that encode this CDR3 too. V gene TRBV12-5 combines with J gene TRBJ1-1; D might be TRBD1 (5 bases). V was shortened by 6 bases and J by 0 bases, with 8 bases between the two germline ends. The germline gives CDR1 LGHNT, CDR2 FRNRAP. The CDR3 length is 13 residues. The CDR3 region is CASGLTVNTEAFF. The CDR3, as DNA: TGTGCTAGTGGATTGACAGTGAACACTGAAGCTTTCTTT.

The rearrangement uses TRBV14 and TRBJ1-2; D is ambiguous. From germline, CDR1 is SGHDN and CDR2 FVKESK. The CDR3 has 11 residues. Trimming took 3 bases from V and 8 from J, leaving 7 bases between them. The CDR3 sequence: CASSHGVGYTF. The CDR3 DNA reads TGTGCCAGCAGCCACGGGGTAGGCTACACCTTC.

The CDR3 is CASSQDLAGTSGLRSADTQYF. Here the CDR3 DNA reads TGCGCCAGCAGCCAAGATCTTGCGGGAACTAGCGGGCTCCGGAGTGCAGATACGCAGTATTTT. V usage is TRBV4-3 and J usage is TRBJ2-3; 9 bases agree with TRBD2. The CDR3 runs to 21 residues. V was clipped by 0 bases and J by 4 bases; unmatched bases: 20. The germline gives CDR1 LGHNA, CDR2 YSLEER.

This chain links TRBV4-2 with TRBJ1-4, with TRBD1 matching 8 bases. The trim removed 1 base at V and 3 bases at J, leaving 7 bases unmatched. The CDR3 is 17 residues long. CDR1 and CDR2 (germline): LGHNA, YNFKEQ. CDR3 sequence reads: CASSQGQDRVSNEKLFF. CDR3 bases: TGTGCCAGCAGCCAAGGCCAGGACAGGGTTTCTAATGAAAAACTGTTTTTT.

The chain is built from TRBV6-5 and TRBJ1-2; 9 bases align to TRBD1. Germline CDR1 reads MNHEY; CDR2 reads SVGAGI. V was pared by 2 bases and J by 4 bases, with 5 bases of the junction left unmatched. CDR3 length: 15 residues. This CDR3 reads CASSYPTGGGYGYTF. CDR3 sequence (DNA): TGTGCCAGCAGTTACCCGACAGGGGGAGGCTATGGCTACACCTTC.

This clone was observed a handful of times. The junction shows a germline mismatch at one end, possibly a read error. The genes are TRBV5-1 and TRBJ1-3, with a possible D match to TRBD1 (6 bases). Germline loops: CDR1 SGHRS, CDR2 YFSETQ. The CDR3 sequence is 14 residues long. The CDR3 coding sequence is TGTGCCAGCAGCGCAGGACAGCCCGGAAACACCATATATTTT. The encoded protein is CASSAGQPGNTIYF.

The chain employs TRBV2 and TRBJ2-2; no clear D gene. Germline V gene lookup returns CDR1 SNHLY and CDR2 FYNNEI. Trimming removed 3 bases at V and 7 bases at J, with 12 bases between. This CDR3 comprises 14 residues. The CDR3: CASSEALGIGELFF. CDR3 coding DNA: TGTGCCAGCAGTGAGGCTCTGGGCATCGGGGAGCTGTTTTTT. Based on the CDR3 plus reference TRBV2 and TRBJ2-2, the full variable domain is EPEVTQTPSHQVTQMGQEVILRCVPISNHLYFYWYRQILGQKVEFLVSFYNNEISEKSEIFDDQFSVERPDGSNFTLKIRSTKLEDSAMYFCASSEALGIGELFFGEGSRLTVL.

The chain recombines TRBV7-9 with TRBJ1-4, with D tentatively TRBD1 (6 bases). CDR1 SEHNR and CDR2 FQNEAQ come from the germline V gene (reference sequence). The V gene lost 11 bases and the J gene lost 7 bases, with 23 bases spanning the gap. The CDR3 totals 15 residues. The CDR3 nucleotides are TGTGCCGTAGATTTCAGGGGTGGCCGTCCTGAAAAACTGTTTTTT. It codes for CAVDFRGGRPEKLFF.

J is TRBJ2-6 and V is TRBV28; 7 bases are shared with TRBD2. Looked up from germline, CDR1 is MDHEN and CDR2 is SYDVKM. The CDR3 is 17 amino acids. The ends lost 6 bases at V and 2 bases at J; junction bases unmatched: 10. The CDR3 loop reads CASRLGTNPAGANVLTF. The CDR3 bases are TGTGCCAGCAGGCTCGGGACTAACCCGGCTGGGGCCAACGTCCTGACTTTC. Drawing the rest from reference TRBV28 and TRBJ2-6, the complete variable domain is DVKVTQSSRYLVKRTGEKVFLECVQDMDHENMFWYRQDPGLGLRLIYFSYDVKMKEKGDIPEGYSVSREKKERFSLILESASTNQTSMYLCASRLGTNPAGANVLTFGAGSRLTVL.

This chain uses TRBV12-3 or TRBV12-4 with TRBJ1-2; D perhaps matches TRBD1 (6 bases). With 6 bases removed from V and 4 bases from J, the gap between germline ends came to 9 bases. The CDR3 has 12 amino acids. CDR3 nucleotide sequence: TGTGCCAGCAGCCCACAGGGCTATGGCTACACCTTC. Translation gives CASSPQGYGYTF.

This clone has more than one count but fewer than ten. The rearrangement links TRBV6-5 to TRBJ1-1; D remains unclear. Per the germline V gene, CDR1 is MNHEY and CDR2 is SVGAGI. Trimming removed 6 bases from V and 11 bases from J, with 22 bases in between. The CDR3 runs to 14 residues. The DNA for the CDR3 is TGTGCCAGCAGGGGTTCTCGGGTCAGCCAAAAGGCTTTCTTT. Translating gives CASRGSRVSQKAFF.

The rearrangement joins TRBV9 to TRBJ1-2, with D hard to call. V was trimmed by 4 bases and J by 2 bases, leaving 6 bases between them. The germline V gene encodes CDR1 SGDLS and CDR2 YYNGEE. The CDR3 extends over 12 amino acids. For the CDR3, the DNA is TGTGCCAGCAGCCCCCCAAACTATGGCTACACCTTC. Translation: CASSPPNYGYTF. Full variable domain (outside the CDR3, taken from reference TRBV9 and TRBJ1-2): DSGVTQTPKHLITATGQRVTLRCSPRSGDLSVYWYQQSLDQGLQFLIQYYNGEERAKGNILERFSAQQFPDLHSELNLSSLELGDSALYFCASSPPNYGYTFGSGTRLTVV.